The sequence of this TCR beta chain was determined in a study of early T cells in non-severe SARS-CoV-2 infection. TCRdb used MiXCR to reprocess the 5' RACE reads, holding one entry per CDR3 protein. The sample records under 85,000 distinct CDR3 sequences, 8.5% to 10% being singletons. V shed 6 bases, J shed 3 bases, and the junction held 11 bases outside the gene matches. Germline values: CDR1 DFQATT, CDR2 SNEGSKA (reference sequence). The length of the CDR3 is 14 residues. This clonotype showed up just a few times. This rearrangement joins TRBV20-1 to TRBJ2-7; TRBD2 matches at 7 bases. This receptor was obtained from an adult who was a healthcare worker with PCR-confirmed SARS-CoV-2 infection or an uninfected control (not recorded which). Sequencing was carried out using whole blood. The CDR3 DNA reads TGCAGTGCCAAGCCAGCGGGGAATCTCTACGAGCAGTACTTC. This encodes CSAKPAGNLYEQYF.